This section outlines one TCR beta chain sequence together with its context. This sample is part of a study of shared clonotypes between healthy human individuals. Into CD45RA+ naive and CD45RA-negative memory subsets, the CD4+ cells were split. Some clones are missing from TCRdb's copy, which holds only in-frame ones; the method was immunoSEQ multiplex PCR. The sample lists some 2,500,000 clones, over 85% occurring once. With 6 bases clipped from V and 4 bases from J, the junction kept 7 bases outside the gene matches. The CDR3 runs 15 residues. Germline V CDR1 and CDR2: MNHNY, SVGAGI (reference sequence).

V and J are TRBV6-6 and TRBJ2-5, with TRBD2 identical over 11 bases. The source material was naive CD4+ T cells from PBMCs. Specified subset: CD45RA+ positively selected. This clonotype was sampled from a man between 18 and 29 years old in good health. Some clones in this sample may be carry-over from other donors' samples. In DNA, the CDR3 is TGTGCCAGCAGCTTGGATAGCGGGAGGGGAGAGACCCAGTACTTC. It encodes CASSLDSGRGETQYF.